The T cell receptor (beta chain) under discussion was sequenced for a study of blood T cell repertoires in COVID-19. Study-wide context: Whether acute or convalescent, the COVID-19 samples came from the United States, Italy and Spain. From T cells, B-cell-depleted T cells, or PBMCs came the material, which was cDNA or gDNA.

Authors' analysis steps: Amplified reference gene primers provided the basis for estimating nucleated cell counts. Generated by immunoSEQ multiplex PCR, the TCRdb table keeps only in-frame clones and is missing some. The D gene and trimming were derived from the DNA, and the V and J assignments and clone size from that table. The sample comprises under 250,000 clones, roughly 86% of which are singletons, and approximately 13% rests with the top ten. Germline V gene sequence: CDR1 SNHLY, CDR2 FYNNEI. Trimming took 8 bases from V and 2 from J; bases not matched to a gene: 7. The CDR3 consists of 15 residues.

Input material: peripheral blood. The clonotype was recovered from a man at least 80 years old with acute or convalescent COVID-19. This chain joins TRBV2 and TRBJ1-2, with TRBD1 matching 11 bases. The DNA for the CDR3 is TGTGCCAGCGCAAAAGGACAGGGGGCAAACTATGGCTACACCTTC. Protein sequence: CASAKGQGANYGYTF.